Sequencing of this T cell receptor beta chain was carried out in a study of T cell repertoires in cytomegalovirus infection. For the study at large: Matching HLA type, along with CMV infection, was indicated by public TCR beta signatures.

Study findings and constraints: The response measured ex vivo was dominated by TCR beta clonotypes (HLA-C-restricted and CMV-specific). The cumulative frequency of public TCR beta families distinguished individuals who carried CMV together with the relevant HLA.

A few counts support this clonotype. Its cognate antigen is unknown. MiXCR, run by TCRdb on the reads, gives a single entry per CDR3 protein. The data contain 830,000 or so distinct CDR3 sequences, about 31% of them singletons. V shed 5 bases, J shed 6 bases, and the junction held 6 bases outside the gene matches. Per the germline V gene, CDR1 is MNHEY and CDR2 is SMNVEV (reference sequence). The CDR3 extends over 14 amino acids. The chain has TRBV27 and TRBJ2-1; the match to TRBD2 covers 8 bases. The receptor was derived from a human donor in good health (CMV status not recorded). Some clones in this sample may be carry-over from other donors' samples. The specimen comprised cultured CD8+ T cells from PBMCs, sampled from culture after CMV antigen stimulation. CDR3 bases: TGTGCCAGCAGTCTGGGACTAGACTCCAATGAGCAGTTCTTC. It specifies CASSLGLDSNEQFF.